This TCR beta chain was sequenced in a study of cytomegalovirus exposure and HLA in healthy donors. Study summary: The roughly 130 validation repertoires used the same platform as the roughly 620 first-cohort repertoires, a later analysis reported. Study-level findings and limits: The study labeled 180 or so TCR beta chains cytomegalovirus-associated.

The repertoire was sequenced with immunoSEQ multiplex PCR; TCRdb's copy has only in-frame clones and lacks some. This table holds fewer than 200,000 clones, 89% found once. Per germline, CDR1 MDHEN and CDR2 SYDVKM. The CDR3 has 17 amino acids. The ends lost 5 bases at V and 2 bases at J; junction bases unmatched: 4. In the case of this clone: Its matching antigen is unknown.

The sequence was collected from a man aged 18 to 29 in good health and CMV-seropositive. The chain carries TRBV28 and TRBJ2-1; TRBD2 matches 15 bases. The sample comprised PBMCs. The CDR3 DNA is TGTGCCAGCAGTCCACGGACTAGCGGGAGGGCCTACAATGAGCAGTTCTTC. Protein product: CASSPRTSGRAYNEQFF.